The 6 T cell receptor beta chains listed next were all sequenced from one sample in a study of T cell responses to AZD1222 COVID-19 vaccine. Clones were read by immunoSEQ multiplex PCR, and TCRdb kept only the in-frame ones, dropping some. The top ten hold 1.1% to 1.5% of the sample, which has roughly 150,000 clones, about 90% seen once. Sequencing was performed on peripheral blood, taken on day 0 of AZD1222 vaccination. The receptors were gathered from an adult in good health.

The chain joins TRBV5-8 to TRBJ1-2; D gene ambiguous. The CDR3 extends over 13 amino acids. Germline CDR1 is SGHTS and CDR2 is YDEGEE. V was cut by 6 bases and J by 8 bases, with 17 bases left in between. The CDR3 bases are TGTGCCAGCATCCTCCGGGCCGCGGGAGGCTACACCTTC. As protein: CASILRAAGGYTF.

The chain carries TRBV30 and TRBJ2-3, with 7 bases fitting TRBD1. J gave up 6 bases and V 1 base, and 1 base lay outside the gene matches. Germline V CDR1 and CDR2: GTSNPN, SVGIG (reference sequence). This CDR3 is 12 amino acids long. The chain's CDR3 is CAWSEQGDTQYF. The CDR3 nucleotides are TGTGCCTGGAGTGAACAGGGGGATACGCAGTATTTT.

The chain couples TRBV19 to TRBJ2-7, with D possibly being TRBD2 (5 bases). Germline values: CDR1 LNHDA, CDR2 SQIVND (reference sequence). Trimming left V 8 bases short and J 0 bases short, with 11 bases between. CDR3 length equals 13 residues. CDR3 coding DNA: TGTGCCAGTGACCCGGGAAACTCCTACGAGCAGTACTTC. Translated: CASDPGNSYEQYF.

The chain recombines TRBV7-2 with TRBJ1-6; 9 positions agree with TRBD1. Germline trimming cut 7 bases from V and 5 bases from J; bases unmatched to any gene: 9. This CDR3 is 16 amino acids long. Germline CDR1 reads SGHTA; CDR2 reads FQGNSA. CDR3 protein: CASNQRGDRDNSPLHF. The CDR3 DNA reads as TGTGCCAGCAACCAAAGGGGGGACAGGGATAATTCACCCCTCCACTTT.

The V and J genes are TRBV28 and TRBJ1-5, with 7 positions matching TRBD1. This CDR3 has 15 amino acids. Germline V lookup: CDR1 MDHEN, CDR2 SYDVKM. The trim removed 5 bases at V and 6 bases at J, leaving 10 bases unmatched. CDR3 region: CASSPPGGGGQPQHF. CDR3 bases: TGTGCCAGCAGTCCCCCAGGGGGGGGAGGTCAGCCCCAGCATTTT.

V gene TRBV27 combines with J gene TRBJ2-2, with D possibly called TRBD1 or TRBD2 (5 bases each). This CDR3 comprises 17 residues. Trimming removed 2 bases at V and 0 bases at J, with 13 bases between. CDR1 MNHEY and CDR2 SMNVEV come from the germline V gene (reference sequence). The chain's CDR3 is CASSLLGVLANTGELFF. In DNA form, the CDR3 reads TGTGCCAGCAGTTTACTGGGGGTCTTAGCGAACACCGGGGAGCTGTTTTTT.